The subject of this entry is one TCR beta chain. What it binds is unknown. This record comes from a study of yellow fever vaccine responses in identical twins. TCRdb independently ran MiXCR on the RT-PCR reads; one entry per CDR3 protein. The table shows 2,500 to 3,000 distinct CDR3 sequences, with roughly 87% occurring only once. The CDR3 has 12 amino acids. Germline V gene data show CDR1 as SQVTM and CDR2 as ANQGSEA. V shed 4 bases and J 9 bases; nucleotides not matched to a gene: 4. Study results and caveats: Twins reportedly showed a vaccine T cell response that seemed partly convergent and partly personalized.

The sequence was collected from a female donor who received the yellow fever vaccine. The chain joins TRBV29-1 to TRBJ2-1; 9 nucleotides agree with TRBD2. The sequences come from T cells from blood (PBMCs), unsorted or a sorted subset (not recorded which), collected before or after yellow fever vaccination (not recorded which). The CDR3 is CSVVLAGVEQFF. For the CDR3, the DNA is TGCAGCGTTGTCTTAGCGGGAGTTGAGCAGTTCTTC.